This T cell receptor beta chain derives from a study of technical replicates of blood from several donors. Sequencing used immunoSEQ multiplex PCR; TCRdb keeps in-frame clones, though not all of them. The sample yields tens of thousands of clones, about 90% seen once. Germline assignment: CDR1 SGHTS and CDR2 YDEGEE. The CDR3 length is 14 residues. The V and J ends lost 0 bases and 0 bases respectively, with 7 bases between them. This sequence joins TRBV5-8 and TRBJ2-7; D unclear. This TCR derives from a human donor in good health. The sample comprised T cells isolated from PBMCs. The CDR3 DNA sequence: TGTGCCAGCAGCTTGGACACAAACTCCTACGAGCAGTACTTC. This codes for CASSLDTNSYEQYF.